This is a list of T cell receptor beta chains from one sample in a study of T cell changes during pregnancy in multiple sclerosis. Data came from immunoSEQ multiplex PCR; TCRdb stores just in-frame clones and leaves some out. Of 25,000 to 35,000 clones in the sample, about 89% were seen once. Sequencing was performed on CD4+ T cells from peripheral blood mononuclear cells, taken in the first trimester of pregnancy. These receptors were taken from a female donor in good health, enrolled as a control in a pregnancy study. Each CDR3 is given with its conserved first and last residue. The D gene is left open where the match is weak. Size is omitted from some rows. Given values are once, few, many or a class for expanded clones.

DNA: TGTGCCAGCAGCTTGGCTCGAGGCGGGGTAGATACGCAGTATTTT
CDR3: CASSLARGGVDTQYF
size: once
V: TRBV5-4
D: .
J: TRBJ2-3

DNA: TGTGCCAGCAGAAACCGGGACAACTCCTACGAGCAGTACTTC
CDR3: CASRNRDNSYEQYF
size: .
V: TRBV27
D: .
J: TRBJ2-7

DNA: TGTGCCAGCTCACCCGGACTAGCGGGAGACAGCGAGCAGTACTTC
CDR3: CASSPGLAGDSEQYF
size: .
V: TRBV18
D: TRBD2
J: TRBJ2-7

DNA: TGCGCCAGCAGCTCGGGGACTAGTTTAGATACGCAGTATTTT
CDR3: CASSSGTSLDTQYF
size: .
V: TRBV5-1
D: TRBD2
J: TRBJ2-3

DNA: TGTGCCAGTAGCCTATATGGAGGGGTGGACTACGAGCAGTACTTC
CDR3: CASSLYGGVDYEQYF
size: .
V: TRBV19
D: .
J: TRBJ2-7

DNA: TGTGCCAGCAGCTCAGGGACAGGGAACGAGCAGTACTTC
CDR3: CASSSGTGNEQYF
size: .
V: TRBV5-5
D: TRBD1
J: TRBJ2-7

DNA: TGTGCCAGTACGACCTCCTGGGGGGGAACGAGCAATCAGCCCCAGCATTTT
CDR3: CASTTSWGGTSNQPQHF
size: .
V: TRBV19
D: .
J: TRBJ1-5

DNA: TGTGCCAGCAGTCCCCAGACTAGCGGCACCACAGATACGCAGTATTTT
CDR3: CASSPQTSGTTDTQYF
size: .
V: TRBV28
D: TRBD2
J: TRBJ2-3

DNA: TGTGCCAGTAAAAGGGGACAGGGAGTCACAGATACGCAGTATTTT
CDR3: CASKRGQGVTDTQYF
size: .
V: TRBV19
D: TRBD1
J: TRBJ2-3

DNA: TGCGCCAGCAGCTTGGCTCCGGGACAGAGCTCTGGAAACACCATATATTTT
CDR3: CASSLAPGQSSGNTIYF
size: .
V: TRBV5-1
D: TRBD1
J: TRBJ1-3

DNA: TGTGCCAGCAGTTCGGGACAGGGGAATTCACCCCTCCACTTT
CDR3: CASSSGQGNSPLHF
size: .
V: TRBV28
D: TRBD1
J: TRBJ1-6

DNA: TGTGCCAGTAGGGAGACGGCCTTTAATTCACCCCTCCACTTT
CDR3: CASRETAFNSPLHF
size: .
V: TRBV19
D: .
J: TRBJ1-6

DNA: TGCAGCGTTGCCCGGGACAGGTCTGGTACGCAGTATTTT
CDR3: CSVARDRSGTQYF
size: .
V: TRBV29-1
D: TRBD1
J: TRBJ2-3

DNA: TGTGCCAGCAGCCCGGGGAAAGAGACCCAGTACTTC
CDR3: CASSPGKETQYF
size: .
V: TRBV7-6
D: .
J: TRBJ2-5

DNA: TGTGCCAGCAGCCGTGGACAGGGGATGTCTTTCTTT
CDR3: CASSRGQGMSFF
size: .
V: TRBV7-8
D: TRBD1
J: TRBJ1-1

DNA: TGTGCCAGCAGTGAAGGCAGCTATGGCTACACCTTC
CDR3: CASSEGSYGYTF
size: .
V: TRBV6-1
D: .
J: TRBJ1-2

DNA: TGTGCCAGCAGTCCAACTAGCGGGGGGGTAAACACCGGGGAGCTGTTTTTT
CDR3: CASSPTSGGVNTGELFF
size: once
V: TRBV27
D: TRBD2
J: TRBJ2-2

DNA: TGTGCCAGCAGTGACTCTAGCGGGGGGGCCAATGAGCAGTTCTTC
CDR3: CASSDSSGGANEQFF
size: medium-sized
V: TRBV6-4
D: TRBD2
J: TRBJ2-1

DNA: TGTGCCAGCAGTGAAGGAATGGGTCCGCGGGTTTACGAGCAGTACTTC
CDR3: CASSEGMGPRVYEQYF
size: .
V: TRBV6-1
D: .
J: TRBJ2-7

DNA: TGTGCCAGCAGTGAATTCAGGGAAGGCTATGGCTACACCTTC
CDR3: CASSEFREGYGYTF
size: .
V: TRBV2
D: .
J: TRBJ1-2

DNA: TGCGCCAGCAGCCCAAGTAGCTCCGGAAACACCATATATTTT
CDR3: CASSPSSSGNTIYF
size: once
V: TRBV5-1
D: .
J: TRBJ1-3

DNA: TGTGCCAGCAGTTTCGGGGACAGGGATAATTCACCCCTCCACTTT
CDR3: CASSFGDRDNSPLHF
size: .
V: TRBV28
D: TRBD1
J: TRBJ1-6